These 21 T cell receptor beta chains share one sample of origin, sequenced in a study of tumor and adjacent non-tumor tissue in lung cancer. TCRbeta libraries were built with three rounds of nested PCR, modified from ARM-PCR. A single record per CDR3 protein comes from TCRdb applying MiXCR to the multiplex PCR reads. This sample has 130,000 or so distinct CDR3 sequences, with roughly 67% found just once. The template was RNA from unsorted bulk tissue. The sample taken for sequencing was lung tumor tissue. These receptors were collected from a man aged 25-45 years with non-small cell lung cancer.

In regard to this clonotype: A much more abundant neighbour one base away suggests this may be a read error. The chain joins TRBV12-3 or TRBV12-4 to TRBJ2-4; 12 nucleotides align to TRBD2. The CDR3 is made up of 14 amino acids. The CDR3 nucleotides read TGTTCCAGCACCCCCCTAGCGGGGGGGGACATTCAGTACTTC. Residues: CSSTPLAGGDIQYF.

This clonotype was seen repeatedly, ten times or more. The chain has TRBV6-5 and TRBJ2-1; the D is unclear. The CDR3 has 15 amino acids. The germline V gene encodes CDR1 MNHEY and CDR2 SVGAGI. Deletions cut 6 bases from V and 0 bases from J, with 12 bases between. DNA for the CDR3: TGTGCCAGCAGCCCTCGTCCCAGCTCCTACAATGAGCAGTTCTTC. Translated: CASSPRPSSYNEQFF.

Remarks on this clonotype: A much more abundant neighbour one base away suggests this may be a read error. CDR3 loop: CSVEQRSYNEQFF. The CDR3 DNA is TGCAGCGTTGAACAGCGCTCCTACAATGAGCAGTTCTTC. The chain uses TRBV29-1 and TRBJ2-1; no firm D call. This CDR3 comprises 13 residues. V dropped 2 bases and J dropped 0 bases, with 5 bases sitting between them. The germline V gene encodes CDR1 SQVTM and CDR2 ANQGSEA.

The genes are TRBV4-2 and TRBJ2-3, with D tentatively TRBD2 (6 bases). This CDR3 is 13 amino acids long. Germline V gene data show CDR1 as LGHNA and CDR2 as YNFKEQ. This chain's CDR3 is CASGQDDTDTQYF. The CDR3 DNA follows: TGTGCTAGCGGCCAAGATGACACAGATACGCAGTATTTT.

Turning to this clonotype: A much larger clone differs by one base, so this may be a read error. The chain combines TRBV6-1 with TRBJ2-7; TRBD1 might be the D (6 bases). The CDR3 loop spans 15 amino acids. CDR1 and CDR2 from the germline V gene are MNHNS and SASEGT. The ends were cut back, 5 bases at V and 1 base at J, with 15 bases in the middle. The CDR3 loop is CASSPRDTRSYEQYF. The CDR3 region has the DNA TGTGCCAGCAGTCCCCGGGACACAAGGTCCTACGAGCAGTACTTC.

Worth noting for this clonotype: With a much larger clone just one base away, this may be a read error. The CDR3 region has the DNA TGTGCCAACAGTTTTCAGGAGACATATGAGCAGTTCTTC. It specifies CANSFQETYEQFF. The rearrangement joins TRBV12-3 or TRBV12-4 to TRBJ2-1; no firm D call. CDR3 length: 13 amino acids.

This clonotype was seen at least ten times. J is TRBJ2-2 and V is TRBV6-2 or TRBV6-3; D is possibly TRBD1 or TRBD2 (5 bases each). Per germline, CDR1 MNHEY and CDR2 SVGEGT. The V end was cut by 4 bases, the J end by 6 bases, with 12 bases between. The CDR3 is 14 amino acids. This CDR3 reads CASSSLLGAGELFF. The CDR3 region has the DNA TGTGCCAGCAGTTCCTTATTGGGGGCCGGGGAGCTGTTTTTT.

Concerning this clonotype: Being one base from a much bigger clone, this may be a read error. The chain uses TRBV12-3 or TRBV12-4 and TRBJ1-1; 10 nucleotides line up with TRBD1. This CDR3 has 14 amino acids. The CDR3 spells CASSLTTGGTESFF. The CDR3 coding sequence is TGTGCCAGCAGTCTTACGACAGGGGGCACTGAATCTTTCTTT.

The chain combines TRBV20-1 with TRBJ2-2; possibly TRBD1 for D (5 bases). Looked up from germline, CDR1 is DFQATT and CDR2 is SNEGSKA (reference sequence). V lost 0 bases and J 5 bases, leaving 16 bases between the germline ends. The CDR3 covers 16 residues. The CDR3 loop is CSARDQMQGLTGELFF. For the CDR3, the DNA is TGCAGTGCTAGAGATCAGATGCAGGGTCTGACCGGGGAGCTGTTTTTT.

This clonotype has just one count. Because it lacks the conserved phenylalanine or tryptophan at the end, this CDR3 is likely a read error. The V and J genes are TRBV29-1 and TRBJ2-3, with 8 nucleotides matching TRBD2. The J segment lost 5 bases and the V segment lost 0 bases, leaving 10 bases of the junction unmatched. Germline V lookup: CDR1 SQVTM, CDR2 ANQGSEA. The CDR3 loop spans 16 amino acids. CDR3 bases: TGCAGCGTTGAAGATCCGGCTAGCGGGTGGCGAGATACGCAGTATTCT. It specifies CSVEDPASGWRDTQYS.

In regard to this clonotype: The CDR3 carries no conserved terminal phenylalanine or tryptophan, so it likely arises from a read error. The J gene is TRBJ2-5, the V gene TRBV7-8; 9 positions match TRBD2. Per the germline V gene, CDR1 is SGHVS and CDR2 is FQNEAQ. The CDR3 is 16 amino acids. CDR3 nucleotide sequence: TGTGCCAGCAGCCGTAGCGGGGGCGCTCGGCAAGAGATCCAGTACTAC. This codes for CASSRSGGARQEIQYY.

Turning to this clonotype: The junction does not match germline at one end; this may be a read error. CDR3 coding DNA: TGCAGCGTCGGACTAGCGGGAGACACCGGGGAACTGTTTTTT. The encoded protein is CSVGLAGDTGELFF. This chain connects TRBV29-1 to TRBJ2-2, with 13 bases fitting TRBD2. The CDR3 extends over 14 amino acids. The germline V gene has CDR1 SQVTM and CDR2 ANQGSEA.

To note about this clonotype: With a much larger clone just one base away, this may be a read error. This sequence joins TRBV12-3 or TRBV12-4 and TRBJ2-3; 11 positions match TRBD2. This CDR3 region has 14 residues. The CDR3 is CTSRGTSGTDTQYF. The CDR3 bases are TGTACCAGCAGGGGGACTAGCGGAACAGATACGCAGTATTTT.

Points on this clonotype: With a much larger clone just one base away, this may be a read error. The chain has TRBV4-1 and TRBJ2-1, with 10 positions matching TRBD2. This CDR3 comprises 19 residues. Germline CDR1 reads MGHRA; CDR2 reads YSYEKL. The CDR3: CSSSLPLRGTSEKHNEQFF. The CDR3, as DNA: TGCTCCAGCAGCCTACCGTTGAGGGGGACTAGCGAGAAGCACAATGAGCAGTTCTTC.

Ten or more counts support this clonotype. The J gene is TRBJ2-7, the V gene TRBV6-2 or TRBV6-3; 11 bases map to TRBD2. Trimming cost V 5 bases and J 4 bases; bases outside gene matches: 4. The CDR3 runs to 14 residues. Germline V gene lookup returns CDR1 MNHEY and CDR2 SVGEGT. CDR3 amino acids: CASSTTSGTYEQYF. In nucleotides, the CDR3 is TGTGCCAGCAGTACGACTAGCGGGACTTACGAGCAGTACTTC.

Concerning this clonotype itself: Sequence at one end of the junction differs from germline and may be a read error. The rearrangement joins TRBV6-2 or TRBV6-3 to TRBJ2-2; perhaps TRBD1 as D (7 bases). There are 18 residues in the CDR3. Germline CDR1 reads MNHEY; CDR2 reads SVGEGT. The CDR3 nucleotides read TGTGCCAGCAGTTACCCCACCAGGGGGGTGGTTAACACCGCGGAGCTGTTTTTT. It specifies CASSYPTRGVVNTAELFF.

This clonotype was observed at least ten times. This sequence joins TRBV7-9 and TRBJ2-1, with 13 bases aligning to TRBD2. Trimming cost V 2 bases and J 7 bases; bases outside gene matches: 5. Germline CDR1 and CDR2: SEHNR and FQNEAQ (reference sequence). The CDR3 is made up of 16 amino acids. The CDR3 spells CASSLTGLAGENEQFF. The CDR3 region has the DNA TGTGCCAGCAGCTTAACTGGACTAGCGGGGGAAAATGAGCAGTTCTTC. The full variable domain, its missing parts supplied by reference TRBV7-9 and TRBJ2-1, is DTGVSQNPRHKITKRGQNVTFRCDPISEHNRLYWYRQTLGQGPEFLTYFQNEAQLEKSRLLSDRFSAERPKGSFSTLEIQRTEQGDSAMYLCASSLTGLAGENEQFFGPGTRLTVL.

A note on this clonotype: Being one base from a much bigger clone, this may be a read error. This sequence joins TRBV6-1 and TRBJ1-5; D is unresolved. This CDR3 is built from 11 residues. Germline CDR1 reads MNHNS; CDR2 reads SASEGT. The CDR3 bases are TGTGCCAGCAGTGAAGATCAGTCCCAGCATTTT. Translating it yields CASSEDQSQHF.

Worth noting for this clonotype: One end of the junction fails to match germline, which may point to a read error. The chain combines TRBV5-1 with TRBJ2-3; the D gene is possibly TRBD1 (5 bases). From germline, CDR1 is SGHRS and CDR2 YFSETQ. The CDR3 sequence is 14 residues long. The CDR3 DNA reads TGCCCCAGCAGCCCGGCACCACAGGTAGATACGCAGTATTTT. It is translated as CPSSPAPQVDTQYF.

This clonotype showed up many times. The chain is built from TRBV5-4 and TRBJ2-1; D is unresolved. The CDR3 consists of 12 residues. Trimming took off 5 bases at V and 10 bases at J, with 13 bases between the two ends. CDR1 is SGHNT and CDR2 is YYREEE in the germline V gene (reference sequence). The CDR3 region is CASSSRGAEQFF. Here the CDR3 DNA reads TGTGCCAGCAGTTCTCGCGGTGCGGAGCAGTTCTTC.

Many counts were recorded for this clonotype. The rearrangement links TRBV10-3 to TRBJ1-1; no reliable D call. Trimming stripped 4 bases from V and 3 bases from J, with 3 bases between. The CDR3 length is 11 residues. Germline CDR1 and CDR2: ENHRY and SYGVKD. The CDR3 nucleotides are TGTGCCATCAGTGCTTACACTGAAGCTTTCTTT. This gives the protein CAISAYTEAFF.